This T cell receptor beta chain derives from a study of OX40 agonist ivuxolimab in advanced cancers. Study-level points and caveats: On average, CD8+ T cells had more expanded clones than CD4+.

Concerning this clone: What it binds is not known.

Sequencing was performed with immunoSEQ multiplex PCR; in TCRdb, only in-frame clones are kept and a portion is missing. The sample records over 90,000 clones, around 90% being singletons. Trimming stripped 0 bases from V and 3 bases from J, with 13 bases between. The germline V gene has CDR1 SGHDT and CDR2 YYEEEE. The CDR3 consists of 15 residues. Autoimmune disease history or systemic immunosuppression led to patients being barred. V is TRBV5-6 and J is TRBJ2-7, with D possibly matching TRBD1 (6 bases). The clonotype originates from an adult with an advanced solid tumor such as melanoma, head and neck, liver or kidney cancer. The sequences come from CD4+ or CD8+ T cells sorted from blood, collected in a trial of the OX40 agonist ivuxolimab. In DNA form, the CDR3 reads TGTGCCAGCAGCTTGGTCGGCAGGGGAGACTACGAGCAGTACTTC. This translates into CASSLVGRGDYEQYF.